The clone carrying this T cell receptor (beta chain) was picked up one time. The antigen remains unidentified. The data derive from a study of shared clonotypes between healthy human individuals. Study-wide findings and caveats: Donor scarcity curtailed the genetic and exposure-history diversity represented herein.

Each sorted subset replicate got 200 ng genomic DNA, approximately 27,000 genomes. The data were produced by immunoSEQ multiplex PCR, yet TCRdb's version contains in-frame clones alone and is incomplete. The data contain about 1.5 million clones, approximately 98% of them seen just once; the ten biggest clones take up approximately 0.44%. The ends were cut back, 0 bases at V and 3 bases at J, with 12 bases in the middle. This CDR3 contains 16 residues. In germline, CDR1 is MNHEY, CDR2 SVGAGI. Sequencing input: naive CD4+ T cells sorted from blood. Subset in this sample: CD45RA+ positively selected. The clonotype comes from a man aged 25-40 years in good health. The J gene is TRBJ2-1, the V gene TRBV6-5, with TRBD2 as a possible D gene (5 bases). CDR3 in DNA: TGTGCCAGCAGTTACTCGAGGGCAGGTTTCTACAATGAGCAGTTCTTC. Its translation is CASSYSRAGFYNEQFF.